This T cell receptor beta chain stems from a study of blood T cells in healthy people across ages. Drawing of peripheral blood yielded about 9.7 milliliters from each donor. There were at least 6 micrograms of total RNA extracted from every sample. As to this clonotype: The junction departs from germline at one end; a sequencing error may be responsible.

The use of a sample-barcoded 5' primer and a J-beta primer mix characterized a second PCR of about 7 to 12 cycles. TCRdb reanalysed the 5' RACE reads using MiXCR and keeps one entry per CDR3 protein. The repertoire includes under 2 million distinct CDR3 sequences, roughly 32% of them detected once, and approximately 10% sits in the top ten. CDR3 size: 14 residues. CDR1 is LGHNA, CDR2 YNFKEQ, per germline. Specimen: blood. This chain uses TRBV4-2 with TRBJ1-1; D not certain. This receptor was identified in a woman aged 25 to 39 in good health. CDR3 coding DNA: TGTGCCGGCAGCCAAGATTCGGAGAACACTGAAGCTTTCTTT. Residues: CAGSQDSENTEAFF.